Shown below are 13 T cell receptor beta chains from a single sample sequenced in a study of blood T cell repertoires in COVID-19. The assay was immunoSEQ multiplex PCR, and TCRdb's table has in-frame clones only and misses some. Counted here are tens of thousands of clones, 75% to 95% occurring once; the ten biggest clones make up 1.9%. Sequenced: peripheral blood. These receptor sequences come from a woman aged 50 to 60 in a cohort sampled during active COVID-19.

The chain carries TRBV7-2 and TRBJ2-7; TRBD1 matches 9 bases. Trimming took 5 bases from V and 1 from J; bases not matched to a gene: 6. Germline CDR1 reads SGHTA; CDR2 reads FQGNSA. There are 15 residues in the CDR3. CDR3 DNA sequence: TGTGCCAGCAGCCCCGGGACAGGGTGGTCCTACGAGCAGTACTTC. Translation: CASSPGTGWSYEQYF. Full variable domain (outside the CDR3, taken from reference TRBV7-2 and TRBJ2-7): GAGVSQSPSNKVTEKGKDVELRCDPISGHTALYWYRQSLGQGLEFLIYFQGNSAPDKSGLPSDRFSAERTGGSVSTLTIQRTQQEDSAVYLCASSPGTGWSYEQYFGPGTRLTVT.

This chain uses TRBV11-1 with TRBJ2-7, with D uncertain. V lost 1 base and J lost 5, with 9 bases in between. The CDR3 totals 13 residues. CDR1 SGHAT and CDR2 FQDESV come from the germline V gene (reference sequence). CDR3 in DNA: TGTGCCAGCAGCTTAGATGGCAACCACGAGCAGTACTTC. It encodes CASSLDGNHEQYF.

CDR3: CASSLQGGNEQFF. In nucleotides, the CDR3 is TGTGCCAGCAGTCTCCAGGGGGGTAATGAGCAGTTCTTC. The V gene is TRBV11-2, the J gene TRBJ2-1; perhaps TRBD1 as D (7 bases). V dropped 6 bases and J dropped 7 bases, with 13 bases sitting between them. This CDR3 comprises 13 residues. Germline assignment: CDR1 SGHAT and CDR2 FQNNGV.

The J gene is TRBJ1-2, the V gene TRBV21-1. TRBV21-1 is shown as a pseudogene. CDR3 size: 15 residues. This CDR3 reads CASSKERTQNYGYTF. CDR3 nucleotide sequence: TGTGCCAGCAGCAAAGAAAGGACTCAAAACTATGGCTACACCTTC.

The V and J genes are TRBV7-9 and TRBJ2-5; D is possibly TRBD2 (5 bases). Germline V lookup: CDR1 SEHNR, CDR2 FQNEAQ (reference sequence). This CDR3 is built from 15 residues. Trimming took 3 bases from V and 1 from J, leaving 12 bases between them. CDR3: CASSFVGMGQETQYF. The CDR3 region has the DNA TGTGCCAGCAGCTTTGTCGGGATGGGCCAAGAGACCCAGTACTTC.

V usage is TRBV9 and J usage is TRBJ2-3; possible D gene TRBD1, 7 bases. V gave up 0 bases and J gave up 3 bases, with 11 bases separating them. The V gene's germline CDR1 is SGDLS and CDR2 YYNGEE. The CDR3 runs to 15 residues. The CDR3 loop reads CASSVAPGGTDTQYF. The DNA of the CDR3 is TGTGCCAGCAGCGTAGCCCCAGGGGGGACAGATACGCAGTATTTT.

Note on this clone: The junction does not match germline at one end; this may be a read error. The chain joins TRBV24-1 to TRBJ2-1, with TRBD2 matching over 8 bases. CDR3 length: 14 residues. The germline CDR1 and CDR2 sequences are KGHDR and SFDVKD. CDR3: CATSDSGLAGEQFF. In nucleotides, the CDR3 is TGTGCCACCAGCGATTCCGGACTAGCCGGTGAGCAGTTCTTC.

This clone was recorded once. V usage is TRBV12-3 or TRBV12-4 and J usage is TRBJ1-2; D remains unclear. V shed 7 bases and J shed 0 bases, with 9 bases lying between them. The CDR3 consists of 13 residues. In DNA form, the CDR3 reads TGTGCCAGCACCCCTACAGCTAACTATGGCTACACCTTC. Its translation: CASTPTANYGYTF.

The CDR3, as DNA: TGCGCCAGCAGCCCACCTCAACAGGGTCACGAGCAGTACTTC. Translating it yields CASSPPQQGHEQYF. This chain uses TRBV5-1 with TRBJ2-7; D is perhaps TRBD1 (6 bases). The CDR3 is 14 amino acids. Deletions cut 4 bases from V and 5 bases from J, with 16 bases between. In germline, CDR1 is SGHRS, CDR2 YFSETQ.

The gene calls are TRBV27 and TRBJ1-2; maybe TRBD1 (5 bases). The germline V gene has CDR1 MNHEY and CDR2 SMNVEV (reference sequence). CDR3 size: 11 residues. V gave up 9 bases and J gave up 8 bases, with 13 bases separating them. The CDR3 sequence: CASGMSGGYTF. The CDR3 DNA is TGTGCCAGTGGGATGTCAGGGGGCTACACCTTC.

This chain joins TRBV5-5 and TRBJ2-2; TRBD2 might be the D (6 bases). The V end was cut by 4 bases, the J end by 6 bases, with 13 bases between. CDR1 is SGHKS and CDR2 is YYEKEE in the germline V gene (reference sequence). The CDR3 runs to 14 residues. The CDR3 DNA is TGTGCCAGCAGCGAAGTGGGGGGTGCCGGGGAGCTGTTTTTT. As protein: CASSEVGGAGELFF.

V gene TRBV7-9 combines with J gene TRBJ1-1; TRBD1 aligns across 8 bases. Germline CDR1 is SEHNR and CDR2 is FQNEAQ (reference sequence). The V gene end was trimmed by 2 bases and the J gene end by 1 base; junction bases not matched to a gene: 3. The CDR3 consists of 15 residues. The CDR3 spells CASSLRQGQNTEAFF. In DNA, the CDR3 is TGTGCCAGCAGCTTAAGACAGGGGCAGAACACTGAAGCTTTCTTT. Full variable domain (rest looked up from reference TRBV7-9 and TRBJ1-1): DTGVSQNPRHKITKRGQNVTFRCDPISEHNRLYWYRQTLGQGPEFLTYFQNEAQLEKSRLLSDRFSAERPKGSFSTLEIQRTEQGDSAMYLCASSLRQGQNTEAFFGQGTRLTVV.

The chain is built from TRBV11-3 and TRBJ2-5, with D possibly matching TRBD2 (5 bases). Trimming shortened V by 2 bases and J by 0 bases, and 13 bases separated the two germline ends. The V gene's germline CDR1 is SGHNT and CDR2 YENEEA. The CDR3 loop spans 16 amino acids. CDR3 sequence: CASSLMGGGYQETQYF. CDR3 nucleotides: TGTGCCAGCAGCTTAATGGGTGGCGGGTACCAAGAGACCCAGTACTTC.